This T cell receptor beta chain was sequenced during a study of OX40 agonist ivuxolimab in advanced cancers. Study-wide background: The dose-escalation cohort had hepatocellular carcinoma, melanoma, renal cell or head and neck cancer.

The study's findings and limits: Relative to CD4+, CD8+ T cells held more expanded clones on average.

Of note for this clone: Its antigen is not known.

The data were produced by immunoSEQ multiplex PCR, yet TCRdb's version contains in-frame clones alone and is incomplete. This sample has 55,000 to 80,000 clones, with approximately 90% found just once. The CDR3 is made up of 15 amino acids. Germline CDR1 reads KGHSH; CDR2 reads LQKENI. Trimming cost V 1 base and J 4 bases; bases outside gene matches: 5. The chain links TRBV18 to TRBJ2-5, with 8 bases fitting TRBD2. Specimen: CD4+ or CD8+ T cells sorted from blood, collected in a trial of the OX40 agonist ivuxolimab. This sequence was found in an adult with an advanced solid tumor such as melanoma, head and neck, liver or kidney cancer. CDR3 sequence: CASSPRSGSAETQYF. DNA for the CDR3: TGTGCCAGCTCACCACGGAGCGGGAGTGCAGAGACCCAGTACTTC.